One and the same sample provided the 23 T cell receptor beta chains below, sequenced in a study of CDR3 diversity in severe acne. Using its own MiXCR run on the PCR reads, TCRdb lists one record per CDR3 protein. The table shows approximately 97,000 distinct CDR3 sequences, with 51% occurring only once. Sequenced sample: blood. The receptors here all came from a male donor with acne.

This clonotype qualifies as medium-sized. The chain couples TRBV20-1 to TRBJ1-6, with 10 nucleotides matching TRBD1. Germline V gene lookup returns CDR1 DFQATT and CDR2 SNEGSKA (reference sequence). The CDR3 consists of 14 residues. Unmatched junction bases numbered 12, after V lost 6 bases and J lost 13 bases. Here the CDR3 reads CSAPPGQGQSPLHF. CDR3 bases: TGCAGTGCCCCGCCGGGACAGGGGCAGTCGCCCCTCCACTTT.

This clonotype has only a few counts. V gene TRBV24-1 combines with J gene TRBJ1-5, with D perhaps TRBD1 (6 bases). Per the germline V gene, CDR1 is KGHDR and CDR2 is SFDVKD. V was cut by 5 bases and J by 7 bases, with 11 bases left in between. This CDR3 contains 13 residues. The CDR3 region has the DNA TGTGCCACCAGTGTCCAAGGGGGACAGCCCCAGCATTTT. Its protein product is CATSVQGGQPQHF.

Concerning this clonotype: This may be a read error: a much more frequent sequence differs by one nucleotide. The chain employs TRBV7-2 and TRBJ1-5; the match to TRBD1 covers 8 bases. The ends lost 4 bases at V and 6 bases at J; junction bases unmatched: 11. This CDR3 comprises 16 residues. CDR1 is SGHTA and CDR2 is FQGNSA in the germline V gene. The DNA of the CDR3 is TGTGCCAGCAGCTCAGCGTCCGACAGGGGCACTCAGCCCCAGCATTTT. Translated, it gives CASSSASDRGTQPQHF.

As regards this clonotype: A much larger clone differs by one base, so this may be a read error. V and J are TRBV29-1 and TRBJ2-6; 8 bases are shared with TRBD1. V was pared by 0 bases and J by 1 base, with 14 bases of the junction left unmatched. The CDR3 consists of 20 residues. Germline V gives CDR1 SQVTM, CDR2 ANQGSEA. As DNA, the CDR3 is TGCAGCGTTGAAGATCCCTTGGACAGGGAGATAATGTCTGGGGCCAACGTCCTGACTTTC. Translation gives CSVEDPLDREIMSGANVLTF. The variable domain in full, completed from reference TRBV29-1 and TRBJ2-6, reads SAVISQKPSRDICQRGTSLTIQCQVDSQVTMMFWYRQQPGQSLTLIATANQGSEATYESGFVIDKFPISRPNLTFSTLTVSNMSPEDSSIYLCSVEDPLDREIMSGANVLTFGAGSRLTVL.

In the case of this clonotype: This could be a read error, since a much larger clone is one nucleotide away. The CDR3 does not close with the conserved phenylalanine or tryptophan, likely indicating a read error. The V gene is TRBV5-6, the J gene TRBJ2-3; 7 bases are shared with TRBD1. Germline lookup yields CDR1 SGHDT and CDR2 YYEEEE. The junction had 0 bases not matched to a gene; V was cut back by 0 bases and J by 5 bases. The CDR3 covers 13 residues. The DNA of the CDR3 is TGTGCCAGCAGCTTGGCAGGGGGAGATACGCAGTATCTT. It specifies CASSLAGGDTQYL.

The V call is TRBV10-2, the J call TRBJ2-3; TRBD2 matches 12 bases. Germline CDR1 reads WSHSY; CDR2 reads SAAADI. V shed 2 bases, J shed 2 bases, and the junction held 2 bases outside the gene matches. The CDR3 loop spans 16 amino acids. The CDR3 sequence: CASSETSGRHTDTQYF. CDR3 coding DNA: TGCGCCAGCAGTGAGACTAGCGGGAGGCACACAGATACGCAGTATTTT.

The chain links TRBV12-3 or TRBV12-4 to TRBJ2-7, with D possibly TRBD2 on 5 matching bases. Trimming stripped 6 bases from V and 3 bases from J, with 9 bases between. The CDR3 consists of 12 residues. The DNA of the CDR3 is TGTGCCAGCAGCTCGGGATTCTACGAGCAGTACTTC. Its protein product is CASSSGFYEQYF.

Comment on this clonotype: One base away lies a much larger clone, so this may be a sequencing read error. The conserved phenylalanine or tryptophan is not found at the CDR3 terminus, so this likely reflects a read error. The V call is TRBV25-1, the J call TRBJ1-1; D unresolved. Germline values: CDR1 MGHDK, CDR2 SYGVNS. CDR3 length: 14 residues. V was clipped by 1 base and J by 2 bases, with 8 bases between them. Written as DNA, the CDR3 is TGTGCCAGCAGTGAATTACATCTAAACACTGAAGCTTTCCTT. Amino acid sequence: CASSELHLNTEAFL.

The rearrangement joins TRBV28 to TRBJ2-3; possible D gene TRBD2, 5 bases. Germline V gene lookup returns CDR1 MDHEN and CDR2 SYDVKM. This CDR3 has 13 amino acids. V lost 5 bases, J lost 1 base, and 7 bases lay in between. For the CDR3, the DNA is TGTGCCAGCAGTGTCGGGGGCACAGATACGCAGTATTTT. Amino acids: CASSVGGTDTQYF.

The chain employs TRBV9 and TRBJ2-6; no clear D. V was cut by 5 bases and J by 0 bases, with 6 bases left in between. This CDR3 is built from 14 residues. Germline CDR1 SGDLS, CDR2 YYNGEE. The CDR3: CASRRTSGANVLTF. The CDR3 DNA reads as TGTGCCAGCAGAAGGACCTCTGGGGCCAACGTCCTGACTTTC.

This clonotype was counted between two and nine times. A much larger clone differs from this one at a single base, so this may be a read error. The chain uses TRBV20-1 and TRBJ1-1; D remains unclear. The germline V gene has CDR1 DFQATT and CDR2 SNEGSKA (reference sequence). CDR3 length equals 12 residues. The CDR3 spells CGARGGLTEAFF. For the CDR3, the DNA is TGCGGTGCGAGAGGAGGGCTCACTGAAGCTTTCTTT.

The sample holds many counts of this clonotype. The chain links TRBV6-1 to TRBJ2-7; maybe TRBD1 (7 bases). The CDR3 runs to 14 residues. Germline CDR1 MNHNS, CDR2 SASEGT. V lost 6 bases and J lost 4, with 16 bases in between. The CDR3 here is CASRAGGLEYEQYF. The CDR3 DNA reads as TGTGCCAGCAGGGCAGGGGGACTGGAATACGAGCAGTACTTC.

This clonotype was seen ten or more times. The chain employs TRBV6-4 and TRBJ2-2; D assignment may be TRBD1 or TRBD2 (5 bases each). Germline V CDR1 and CDR2: MRHNA, SNTAGT. The CDR3 has 14 amino acids. V shed 2 bases and J shed 2 bases, with 6 bases lying between them. CDR3 nucleotides: TGTGCCAGCAGTGACCGGGACAACACCGGGGAGCTGTTTTTT. Protein product: CASSDRDNTGELFF.

Worth noting for this clonotype: The junction shows a germline mismatch at one end, possibly a read error. CDR3 loop: CASSQYVSGSSYNEQLF. CDR3 DNA: TGTGCCAGCAGCCAGTACGTTAGCGGGAGCTCCTACAATGAGCAGCTCTTC. This chain uses TRBV9 with TRBJ2-1; TRBD2 agrees at 9 bases. Germline CDR1 and CDR2: SGDLS and YYNGEE. CDR3 length: 17 amino acids. Complete variable domain (other parts from reference TRBV9 and TRBJ2-1): DSGVTQTPKHLITATGQRVTLRCSPRSGDLSVYWYQQSLDQGLQFLIQYYNGEERAKGNILERFSAQQFPDLHSELNLSSLELGDSALYFCASSQYVSGSSYNEQLFGPGTRLTVL.

The chain couples TRBV24-1 to TRBJ2-7; D might be TRBD1 (7 bases). Germline CDR1 reads KGHDR; CDR2 reads SFDVKD. This CDR3 has 15 residues. V was clipped by 5 bases and J by 3 bases, with 16 bases between them. CDR3 residues: CATSVGGQFNYEQYF. DNA of the CDR3: TGTGCCACCAGTGTCGGGGGACAGTTCAACTACGAGCAGTACTTC.

The chain joins TRBV2 to TRBJ1-2, with 7 bases lining up with TRBD1. CDR1 SNHLY and CDR2 FYNNEI come from the germline V gene. The CDR3 extends over 14 amino acids. Trimming cost V 5 bases and J 3 bases; bases outside gene matches: 6. The CDR3 loop is CASSRRGPDYGYTF. The CDR3 coding sequence is TGTGCCAGCAGTCGGAGGGGGCCAGACTATGGCTACACCTTC.

The V gene is TRBV4-2, the J gene TRBJ2-1; 10 nucleotides align to TRBD1. The trim removed 5 bases at V and 3 bases at J, leaving 7 bases unmatched. Germline assignment: CDR1 LGHNA and CDR2 YNFKEQ. The CDR3 runs to 16 residues. In DNA form, the CDR3 reads TGTGCCAGCAGCACCCCCGGACAGGGGGTCTACAATGAGCAGTTCTTC. This gives the protein CASSTPGQGVYNEQFF.

J is TRBJ2-7 and V is TRBV12-3 or TRBV12-4; D is perhaps TRBD2 (7 bases). The CDR3 is 12 amino acids. The V end lost 9 bases, the J end lost 6 bases, and 15 bases lay between the germline ends. The CDR3 reads CASGRGTPEQYF. DNA for the CDR3: TGTGCCAGTGGGAGGGGGACTCCCGAGCAGTACTTC.

This clonotype was seen a handful of times. The rearrangement joins TRBV20-1 to TRBJ2-7; D remains unclear. Germline CDR1 is DFQATT and CDR2 is SNEGSKA (reference sequence). This CDR3 spans 13 amino acids. V lost 1 base and J 4 bases, leaving 11 bases between the germline ends. DNA of the CDR3: TGCAGTGCTAGAGCCGATGGGCCTTACGAGCAGTACTTC. Its translation is CSARADGPYEQYF.

The chain joins TRBV7-9 to TRBJ2-2, with no clear D. This CDR3 comprises 12 residues. Germline CDR1 is SEHNR and CDR2 is FQNEAQ (reference sequence). V gave up 3 bases and J gave up 5 bases, with 4 bases separating them. The DNA for the CDR3 is TGTGCCAGCAGCTTGGGGACCGGGGAGCTGTTTTTT. Its protein is CASSLGTGELFF. The full variable domain, its missing parts supplied by reference TRBV7-9 and TRBJ2-2, is DTGVSQNPRHKITKRGQNVTFRCDPISEHNRLYWYRQTLGQGPEFLTYFQNEAQLEKSRLLSDRFSAERPKGSFSTLEIQRTEQGDSAMYLCASSLGTGELFFGEGSRLTVL.

This clonotype was detected only a few times. V gene TRBV6-5 combines with J gene TRBJ1-4; 7 nucleotides match TRBD1. The junction had 6 bases not matched to a gene; V was cut back by 4 bases and J by 7 bases. Germline V gene sequence: CDR1 MNHEY, CDR2 SVGAGI. The CDR3 loop spans 14 amino acids. CDR3 DNA sequence: TGTGCCAGCAGTTCCCCCGGGACAGCTGAAAAACTGTTTTTT. Its translation: CASSSPGTAEKLFF.

The gene calls are TRBV10-1 and TRBJ2-5; D remains ambiguous. V was pared by 0 bases and J by 5 bases, with 7 bases between. CDR1 and CDR2 (germline): WNHNN, SYGVQD (reference sequence). This CDR3 is 13 amino acids long. The CDR3 coding sequence is TGCGCCAGCAGTGAGTCGACGTCGGAGACCCAGTACTTC. As protein: CASSESTSETQYF.

On this clonotype: One end of the junction varies from germline; a read error may be responsible. The chain couples TRBV11-2 to TRBJ1-1, with unresolved D. Germline V gene lookup returns CDR1 SGHAT and CDR2 FQNNGV. This CDR3 contains 16 residues. Written as DNA, the CDR3 is TGTGCCAGCAGCTTATTTGGTCTACACCTGAACATTGAAGCTTTCTTT. Amino acid sequence: CASSLFGLHLNIEAFF.